The text below deals with one TCR beta chain. What it recognizes is unknown. Splitting the CD4+ cells yielded a CD45RA+ naive subset and a CD45RA-negative memory subset. This entry comes from a study of shared clonotypes between healthy human individuals. Study-level background: Donors were two women and three men aged 18 to 49. Study findings and constraints: Shared clonotypes across all four donors exceeded non-shared ones in generation probability.

Germline V CDR1 and CDR2: SQVTM, ANQGSEA. The length of the CDR3 is 12 residues. The V and J ends lost 4 bases and 5 bases respectively, with 10 bases between them. Profiling relied on immunoSEQ multiplex PCR, and the TCRdb table lists in-frame clones only, not all of them. This table has millions of clones, 90% to 95% appearing once. This TCR came from a man between 18 and 35 years old in good health. V is TRBV29-1 and J is TRBJ2-3; no reliable D call. The sequencing input was naive CD4+ T cells sorted from blood. Sample subset: CD45RA+ positively selected. For the CDR3, the DNA is TGCAGCGTTGTCGTAAGGGAAGATACGCAGTATTTT. Translating gives CSVVVREDTQYF.